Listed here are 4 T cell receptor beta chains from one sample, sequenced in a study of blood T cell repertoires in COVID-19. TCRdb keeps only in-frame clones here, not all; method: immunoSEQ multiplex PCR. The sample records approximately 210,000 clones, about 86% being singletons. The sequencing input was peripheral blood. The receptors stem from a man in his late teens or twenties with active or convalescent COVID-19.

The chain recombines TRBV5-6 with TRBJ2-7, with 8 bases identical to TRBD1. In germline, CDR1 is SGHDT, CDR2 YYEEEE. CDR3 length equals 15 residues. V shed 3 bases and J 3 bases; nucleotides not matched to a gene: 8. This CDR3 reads CASSYRGKLNYEQYF. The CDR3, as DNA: TGTGCCAGCAGCTACAGGGGGAAATTAAACTACGAGCAGTACTTC.

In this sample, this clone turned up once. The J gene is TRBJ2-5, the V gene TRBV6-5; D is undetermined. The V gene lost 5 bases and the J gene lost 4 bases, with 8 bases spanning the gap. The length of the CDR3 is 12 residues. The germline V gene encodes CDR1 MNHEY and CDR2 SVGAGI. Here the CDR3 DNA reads TGTGCCAGCAGTAACAACGTAGAGACCCAGTACTTC. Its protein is CASSNNVETQYF.

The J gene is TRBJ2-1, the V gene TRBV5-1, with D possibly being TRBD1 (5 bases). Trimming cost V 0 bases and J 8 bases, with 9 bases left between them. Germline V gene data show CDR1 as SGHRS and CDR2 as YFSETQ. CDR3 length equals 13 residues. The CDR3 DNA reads TGCGCCAGCAGCTTGGAGGTGGGGCATGAGCAGTTCTTC. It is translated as CASSLEVGHEQFF.

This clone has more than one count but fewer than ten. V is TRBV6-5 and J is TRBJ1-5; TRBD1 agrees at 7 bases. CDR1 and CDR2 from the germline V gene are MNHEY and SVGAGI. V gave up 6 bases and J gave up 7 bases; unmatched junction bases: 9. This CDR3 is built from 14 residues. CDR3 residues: CASRSGQLSQPQHF. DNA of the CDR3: TGTGCCAGCAGATCGGGACAGCTGTCACAGCCCCAGCATTTT.